The entry below gives a single TCR beta chain sequence along with its context. Its specificity is unknown. This entry comes from a study of identical twins. V shed 6 bases and J shed 4 bases, with 12 bases lying between them. The germline CDR1 and CDR2 sequences are SQVTM and ANQGSEA. This CDR3 comprises 12 residues. A universal primer site arose from template switching, and cDNA bore unique molecular identifiers. Each CDR3 protein is one row after TCRdb ran MiXCR on the 5' RACE reads. Of fewer than 550,000 distinct CDR3 sequences in the sample, over 12% were seen once. General study points: Where out-of-frame alpha sequences were twin-shared, they showed excess low generation probability.

The same sample was also used in a study of yellow fever vaccine responses in identical twins.

This TCR was sampled from a woman aged 18-29 years in good health. The rearrangement uses TRBV29-1 and TRBJ1-2; D is ambiguous. Material for sequencing was CD4+ T cells sorted from blood. The CDR3 nucleotides read TGCAGCGTGGAACGACCACCCTATGGCTACACCTTC. Its translation is CSVERPPYGYTF.